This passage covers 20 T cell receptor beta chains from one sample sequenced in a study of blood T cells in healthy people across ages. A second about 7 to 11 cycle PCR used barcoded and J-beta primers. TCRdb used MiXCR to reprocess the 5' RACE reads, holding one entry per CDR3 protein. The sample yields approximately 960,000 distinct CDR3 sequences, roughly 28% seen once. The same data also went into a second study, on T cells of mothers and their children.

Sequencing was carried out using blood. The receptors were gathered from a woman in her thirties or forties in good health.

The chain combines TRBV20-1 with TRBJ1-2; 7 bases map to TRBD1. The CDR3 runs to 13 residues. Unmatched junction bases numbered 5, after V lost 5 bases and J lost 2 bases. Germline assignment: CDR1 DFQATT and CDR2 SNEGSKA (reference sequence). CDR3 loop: CSAGSTGNYGYTF. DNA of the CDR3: TGCAGTGCTGGTTCGACAGGGAACTATGGCTACACCTTC.

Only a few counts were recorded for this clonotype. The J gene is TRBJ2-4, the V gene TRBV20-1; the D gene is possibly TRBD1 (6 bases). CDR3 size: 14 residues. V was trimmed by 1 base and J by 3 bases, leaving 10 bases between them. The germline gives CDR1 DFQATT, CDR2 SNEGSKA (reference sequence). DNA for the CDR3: TGCAGTGCTAGAGCGGCAGGGGACAAAAACATTCAGTACTTC. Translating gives CSARAAGDKNIQYF.

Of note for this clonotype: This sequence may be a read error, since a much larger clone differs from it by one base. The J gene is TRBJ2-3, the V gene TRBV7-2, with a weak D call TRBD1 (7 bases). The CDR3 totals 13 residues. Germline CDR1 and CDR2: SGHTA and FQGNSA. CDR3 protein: CVSSTQGGDTQYF. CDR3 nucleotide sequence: TGTGTCAGCAGCACCCAGGGGGGAGATACGCAGTATTTT. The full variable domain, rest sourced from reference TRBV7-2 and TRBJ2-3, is GAGVSQSPSNKVTEKGKDVELRCDPISGHTALYWYRQSLGQGLEFLIYFQGNSAPDKSGLPSDRFSAERTGGSVSTLTIQRTQQEDSAVYLCVSSTQGGDTQYFGPGTRLTVL.

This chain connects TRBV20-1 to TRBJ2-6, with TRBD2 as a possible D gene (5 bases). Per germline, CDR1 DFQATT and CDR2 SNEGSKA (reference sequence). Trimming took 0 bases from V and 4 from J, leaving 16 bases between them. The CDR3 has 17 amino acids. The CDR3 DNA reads TGCAGTGCTAGAGACCCTGGAGGAGTGTGGGGGGCCAACGTCCTGACTTTC. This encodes CSARDPGGVWGANVLTF.

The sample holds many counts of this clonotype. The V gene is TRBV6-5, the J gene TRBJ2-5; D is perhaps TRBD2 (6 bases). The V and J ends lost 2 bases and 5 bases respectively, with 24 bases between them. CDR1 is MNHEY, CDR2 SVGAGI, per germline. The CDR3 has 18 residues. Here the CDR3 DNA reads TGTGCCAGCAGTTACCTGTGGGGAGGATCTCTAGGAGCTGAGACCCAGTACTTC. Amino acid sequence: CASSYLWGGSLGAETQYF.

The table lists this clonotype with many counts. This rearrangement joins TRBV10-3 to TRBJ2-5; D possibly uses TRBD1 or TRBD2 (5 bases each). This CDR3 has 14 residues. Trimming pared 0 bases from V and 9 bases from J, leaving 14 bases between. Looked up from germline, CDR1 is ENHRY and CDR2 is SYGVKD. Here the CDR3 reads CAISESIGGEAQYF. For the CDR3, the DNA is TGTGCCATCAGTGAGTCGATTGGGGGTGAGGCCCAGTACTTC.

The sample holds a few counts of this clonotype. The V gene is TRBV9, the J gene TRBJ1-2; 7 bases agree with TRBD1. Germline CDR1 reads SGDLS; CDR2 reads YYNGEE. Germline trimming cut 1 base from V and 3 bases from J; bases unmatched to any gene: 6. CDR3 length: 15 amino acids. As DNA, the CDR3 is TGTGCCAGCAGCGTAAGCGTCAGGGGGGACTATGGCTACACCTTC. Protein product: CASSVSVRGDYGYTF. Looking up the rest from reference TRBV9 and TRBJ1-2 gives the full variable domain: DSGVTQTPKHLITATGQRVTLRCSPRSGDLSVYWYQQSLDQGLQFLIQYYNGEERAKGNILERFSAQQFPDLHSELNLSSLELGDSALYFCASSVSVRGDYGYTFGSGTRLTVV.

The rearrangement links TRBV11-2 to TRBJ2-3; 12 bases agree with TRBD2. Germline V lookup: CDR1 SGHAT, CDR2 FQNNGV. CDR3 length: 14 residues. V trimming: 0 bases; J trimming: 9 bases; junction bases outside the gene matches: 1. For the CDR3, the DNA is TGTGCCAGCAGCTTAGAGACTAGCGGGAGAACGCAGTATTTT. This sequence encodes CASSLETSGRTQYF.

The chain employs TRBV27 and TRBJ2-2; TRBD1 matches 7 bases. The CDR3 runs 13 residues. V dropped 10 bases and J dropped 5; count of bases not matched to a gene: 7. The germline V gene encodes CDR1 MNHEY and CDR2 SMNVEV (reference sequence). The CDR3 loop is CATNRQGTGELFF. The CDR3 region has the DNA TGTGCCACCAACCGACAGGGTACCGGGGAGCTGTTTTTT.

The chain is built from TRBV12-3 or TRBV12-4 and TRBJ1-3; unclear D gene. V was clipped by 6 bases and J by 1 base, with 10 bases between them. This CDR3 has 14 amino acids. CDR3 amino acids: CASSRHRSGNTIYF. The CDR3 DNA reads TGTGCCAGCAGCCGGCATAGGTCTGGAAACACCATATATTTT.

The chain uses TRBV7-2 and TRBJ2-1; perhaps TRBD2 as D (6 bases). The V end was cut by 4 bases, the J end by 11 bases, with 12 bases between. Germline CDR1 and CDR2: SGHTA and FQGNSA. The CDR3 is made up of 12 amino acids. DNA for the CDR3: TGTGCCAGCAGCTCCTCAGGGAGGCAGCAGTTCTTC. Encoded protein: CASSSSGRQQFF.

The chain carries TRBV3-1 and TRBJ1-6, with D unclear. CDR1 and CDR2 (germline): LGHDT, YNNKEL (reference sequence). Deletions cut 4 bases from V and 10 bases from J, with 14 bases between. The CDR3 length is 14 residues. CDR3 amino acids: CASSRGDFGSPLHF. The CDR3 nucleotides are TGTGCCAGCAGCCGCGGGGATTTTGGGTCACCCCTCCACTTT.

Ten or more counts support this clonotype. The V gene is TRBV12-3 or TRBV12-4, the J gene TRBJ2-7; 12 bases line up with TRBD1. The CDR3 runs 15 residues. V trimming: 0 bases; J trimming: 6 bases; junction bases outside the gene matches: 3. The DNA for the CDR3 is TGTGCCAGCAGTTTAGCCGGGACAGGGGGCGTCGAGCAGTACTTC. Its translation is CASSLAGTGGVEQYF.

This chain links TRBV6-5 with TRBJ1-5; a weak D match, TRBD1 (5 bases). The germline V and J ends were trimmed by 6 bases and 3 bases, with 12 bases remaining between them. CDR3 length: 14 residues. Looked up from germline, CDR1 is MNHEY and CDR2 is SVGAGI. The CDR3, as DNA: TGTGCCAGCAGCACCGGGACGAACAATCAGCCCCAGCATTTT. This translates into CASSTGTNNQPQHF.

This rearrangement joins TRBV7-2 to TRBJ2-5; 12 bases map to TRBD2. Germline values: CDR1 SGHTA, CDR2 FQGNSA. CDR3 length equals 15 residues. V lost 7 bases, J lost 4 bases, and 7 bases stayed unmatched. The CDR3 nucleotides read TGTGCCAGCACCCGGACTAGCGGGATTTCAGAGACCCAGTACTTC. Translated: CASTRTSGISETQYF.

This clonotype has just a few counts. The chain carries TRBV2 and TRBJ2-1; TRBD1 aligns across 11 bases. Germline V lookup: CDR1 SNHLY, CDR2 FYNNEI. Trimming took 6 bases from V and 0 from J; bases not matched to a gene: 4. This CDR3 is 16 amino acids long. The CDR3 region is CASRRDRGSSYNEQFF. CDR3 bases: TGTGCCAGCAGGAGGGACAGGGGGAGCTCCTACAATGAGCAGTTCTTC.

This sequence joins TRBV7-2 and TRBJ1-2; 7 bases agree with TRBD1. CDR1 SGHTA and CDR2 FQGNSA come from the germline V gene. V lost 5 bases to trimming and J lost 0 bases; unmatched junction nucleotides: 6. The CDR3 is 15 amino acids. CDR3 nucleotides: TGTGCCAGCAGCCGGTGGACAGGAGCTAACTATGGCTACACCTTC. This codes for CASSRWTGANYGYTF.

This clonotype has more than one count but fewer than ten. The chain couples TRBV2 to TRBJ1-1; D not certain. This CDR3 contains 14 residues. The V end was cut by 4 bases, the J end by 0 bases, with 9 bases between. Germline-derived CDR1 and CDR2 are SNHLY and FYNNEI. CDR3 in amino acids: CASSGSDLNTEAFF. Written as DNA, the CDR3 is TGTGCCAGCAGTGGAAGCGACCTGAACACTGAAGCTTTCTTT.

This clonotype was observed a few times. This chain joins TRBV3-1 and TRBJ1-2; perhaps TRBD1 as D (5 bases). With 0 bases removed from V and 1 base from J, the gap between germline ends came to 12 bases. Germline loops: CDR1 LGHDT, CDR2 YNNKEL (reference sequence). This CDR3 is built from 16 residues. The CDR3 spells CASSQDFRTLNYGYTF. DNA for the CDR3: TGTGCCAGCAGCCAAGATTTCAGGACACTTAACTATGGCTACACCTTC.

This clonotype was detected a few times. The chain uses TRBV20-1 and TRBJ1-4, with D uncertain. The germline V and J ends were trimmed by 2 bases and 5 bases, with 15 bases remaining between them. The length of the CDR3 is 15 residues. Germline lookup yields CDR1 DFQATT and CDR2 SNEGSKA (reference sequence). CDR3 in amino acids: CSARNDLQRNEKLFF. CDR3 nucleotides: TGCAGTGCTAGAAATGACTTGCAAAGGAATGAAAAACTGTTTTTT.